A single sample is the source of the 32 T cell receptor beta chains below, sequenced in a study of technical replicates of blood from a handful of donors. Data came from immunoSEQ multiplex PCR; TCRdb stores just in-frame clones and leaves some out. The repertoire includes around 92,000 clones, 95% of them detected once, and more than 0.2% sits in the top ten. The material sequenced was T cells isolated from PBMCs. These receptors were obtained from a human donor in good health.

The chain is built from TRBV4-1 and TRBJ1-3, with D possibly being TRBD1 (6 bases). The CDR3 is made up of 14 amino acids. CDR1 is MGHRA and CDR2 is YSYEKL in the germline V gene. V was shortened by 6 bases and J by 0 bases, with 9 bases between the two germline ends. CDR3 amino acids: CASSHRASGNTIYF. The CDR3 DNA sequence: TGCGCCAGCAGTCACAGGGCCTCTGGAAACACCATATATTTT.

This clone was picked up a small number of times. The genes are TRBV4-1 and TRBJ2-4; possibly TRBD1 for D (5 bases). The CDR3 covers 18 residues. Germline V lookup: CDR1 MGHRA, CDR2 YSYEKL. Trimming took off 4 bases at V and 0 bases at J, with 19 bases between the two ends. In DNA, the CDR3 is TGCGCCAGCAGCCCAACACATGTTCAGGGAATAGCCAAAAACATTCAGTACTTC. Protein: CASSPTHVQGIAKNIQYF.

The rearrangement links TRBV7-8 to TRBJ1-4; D is unresolved. In germline, CDR1 is SGHVS, CDR2 FQNEAQ. V was pared by 5 bases and J by 0 bases, with 13 bases between. This CDR3 spans 16 amino acids. CDR3 sequence: CASSTQLRATNEKLFF. The CDR3 DNA sequence: TGTGCCAGCAGCACTCAGCTACGGGCAACTAATGAAAAACTGTTTTTT.

The V call is TRBV5-8, the J call TRBJ2-2; no firm D call. The CDR3 length is 15 residues. V was pared by 3 bases and J by 4 bases, with 13 bases between. Germline CDR1 reads SGHTS; CDR2 reads YDEGEE. The CDR3 DNA sequence: TGTGCCAGCAGCTCAATCGGCAGGCGCACCGGGGAGCTGTTTTTT. It specifies CASSSIGRRTGELFF.

This clone was observed once. The rearrangement uses TRBV11-2 and TRBJ2-7; 7 bases are shared with TRBD2. With 4 bases clipped from V and 3 bases from J, the junction kept 9 bases outside the gene matches. In germline, CDR1 is SGHAT, CDR2 FQNNGV. The CDR3 covers 15 residues. CDR3 DNA: TGTGCCAGCAGCTCCGGGAGAGCGGGGTTCTACGAGCAGTACTTC. Translating gives CASSSGRAGFYEQYF.

The chain joins TRBV18 to TRBJ1-1; 9 nucleotides align to TRBD1. The CDR3 extends over 13 amino acids. With V trimmed by 8 bases and J by 5 bases, 6 bases remained unmatched. CDR1 and CDR2 from the germline V gene are KGHSH and LQKENI. CDR3 protein: CASHRDRVTEAFF. In DNA, the CDR3 is TGTGCCAGCCATCGGGACAGGGTAACTGAAGCTTTCTTT.

The chain combines TRBV28 with TRBJ2-7; 9 bases line up with TRBD1. The CDR3 spans 16 residues. The V segment lost 3 bases and the J segment 6 bases; nucleotides outside the gene matches: 12. CDR1 and CDR2 from the germline V gene are MDHEN and SYDVKM. CDR3 amino acids: CASSLGAGTGIGEQYF. The CDR3 nucleotides read TGTGCCAGCAGTTTGGGGGCGGGGACAGGGATCGGCGAGCAGTACTTC.

A few counts support this clone. This chain connects TRBV5-1 to TRBJ1-1; weak D call: TRBD1 (6 bases). Germline V lookup: CDR1 SGHRS, CDR2 YFSETQ. The CDR3 contains 14 residues. Between the trimmed V and J ends, which lost 0 bases and 10 bases, there was a span of 16 bases. Here the CDR3 reads CASSLGQAGDGAFF. CDR3 sequence (DNA): TGCGCCAGCAGCTTGGGACAGGCGGGGGATGGAGCTTTCTTT.

V and J are TRBV23-1 and TRBJ1-5; D gene ambiguous. TRBV23-1 is treated as an ORF (open reading frame) with a function not yet certain. The CDR3 has 13 amino acids. Trimming cost V 9 bases and J 5 bases, with 14 bases left between them. This chain's CDR3 is CASLKFPDQPQHF. DNA for the CDR3: TGCGCCAGTTTAAAATTCCCAGATCAGCCCCAGCATTTT.

This clone was seen only once. This chain uses TRBV5-1 with TRBJ2-5; TRBD2 might be the D (7 bases). V lost 0 bases and J lost 5, with 8 bases in between. The CDR3 consists of 13 residues. Germline V lookup: CDR1 SGHRS, CDR2 YFSETQ. The CDR3 reads CASSLGGGETQYF. CDR3 coding DNA: TGCGCCAGCAGCTTGGGGGGGGGCGAGACCCAGTACTTC.

J is TRBJ1-1 and V is TRBV29-1; 7 bases line up with TRBD1. Germline CDR1 SQVTM, CDR2 ANQGSEA. The junction had 8 bases not matched to a gene; V was cut back by 4 bases and J by 6 bases. The CDR3 sequence is 13 residues long. In nucleotides, the CDR3 is TGCAGCGTTGCAAGGGGGCGCGTCGCTGAAGCTTTCTTT. Translated: CSVARGRVAEAFF.

The J gene is TRBJ2-3, the V gene TRBV15; the match to TRBD2 covers 7 bases. The CDR3 totals 18 residues. V shed 0 bases, J shed 2 bases, and the junction held 11 bases outside the gene matches. CDR1 is LNHNV and CDR2 is YYDKDF in the germline V gene (reference sequence). CDR3 in DNA: TGTGCCACCAGCAGAGAGGGACTAACAAACCTTTACACAGATACGCAGTATTTT. Its translation: CATSREGLTNLYTDTQYF.

The table lists this clone with a count of one. The chain combines TRBV6-5 with TRBJ1-6, with 7 bases matching TRBD1. The CDR3 is made up of 15 amino acids. Germline CDR1 MNHEY, CDR2 SVGAGI. V lost 0 bases to trimming and J lost 7 bases; unmatched junction nucleotides: 3. CDR3 sequence: CASSYSGQKNSPLHF. DNA for the CDR3: TGTGCCAGCAGTTACTCGGGACAGAAGAATTCACCCCTCCACTTT.

The chain is built from TRBV28 and TRBJ2-1; 8 bases align to TRBD1. The CDR3 contains 12 residues. Germline CDR1 is MDHEN and CDR2 is SYDVKM. V lost 6 bases and J lost 10; bases outside the gene matches: 5. The CDR3 nucleotides are TGTGCCAGCAGCCTGACAGGGGCCGAGCAGTTCTTC. Amino acids: CASSLTGAEQFF.

The gene calls are TRBV4-1 and TRBJ1-3; D call uncertain. Germline assignment: CDR1 MGHRA and CDR2 YSYEKL. The length of the CDR3 is 16 residues. The germline V and J ends were trimmed by 1 base and 3 bases, with 13 bases remaining between them. In DNA, the CDR3 is TGCGCCAGCAGCCAAGGTGCCGCGGGGAATGGAAACACCATATATTTT. It codes for CASSQGAAGNGNTIYF.

The V gene is TRBV6-1, the J gene TRBJ1-1; perhaps TRBD1 as D (6 bases). The CDR3 is 15 residues long. V dropped 0 bases and J dropped 1 base, with 9 bases sitting between them. The germline gives CDR1 MNHNS, CDR2 SASEGT. The CDR3 nucleotides read TGTGCCAGCAGTGAAGCGGGGACATGGAACACTGAAGCTTTCTTT. It specifies CASSEAGTWNTEAFF.

The V and J genes are TRBV7-8 and TRBJ2-7, with TRBD1 matching 9 bases. CDR1 SGHVS and CDR2 FQNEAQ come from the germline V gene. The CDR3 consists of 14 residues. The ends lost 6 bases at V and 2 bases at J; junction bases unmatched: 5. CDR3 DNA: TGTGCCAGCAGGAGAGGGGACAGGGCCTACGAGCAGTACTTC. Protein sequence: CASRRGDRAYEQYF.

The chain couples TRBV6-1 to TRBJ2-1, with 8 nucleotides matching TRBD2. The CDR3 length is 16 residues. Germline V gene sequence: CDR1 MNHNS, CDR2 SASEGT. V lost 4 bases to trimming and J lost 2 bases; unmatched junction nucleotides: 7. The DNA for the CDR3 is TGTGCCAGCAGTGCTTCCGGGGGGGGAACCTACAATGAGCAGTTCTTC. This translates into CASSASGGGTYNEQFF.

The rearrangement links TRBV25-1 to TRBJ2-7, with D maybe TRBD2 (5 bases). The CDR3 runs to 12 residues. The germline CDR1 and CDR2 sequences are MGHDK and SYGVNS. Trimming took off 4 bases at V and 1 base at J, with 5 bases between the two ends. The CDR3 reads CASSGGSYEQYF. CDR3 in DNA: TGTGCCAGCAGTGGAGGGTCCTACGAGCAGTACTTC.

The rearrangement links TRBV13 to TRBJ1-2; 7 nucleotides line up with TRBD1. Per germline, CDR1 PRHDT and CDR2 FYEKMQ (reference sequence). The junction had 6 bases not matched to a gene; V was cut back by 3 bases and J by 2 bases. CDR3 size: 15 residues. The CDR3 is CASSFRDRENYGYTF. In nucleotides, the CDR3 is TGTGCCAGCAGCTTCCGGGACAGAGAAAACTATGGCTACACCTTC. The full variable domain, in which reference TRBV13 and TRBJ1-2 provide the parts outside the CDR3, is AAGVIQSPRHLIKEKRETATLKCYPIPRHDTVYWYQQGPGQDPQFLISFYEKMQSDKGSIPDRFSAQQFSDYHSELNMSSLELGDSALYFCASSFRDRENYGYTFGSGTRLTVV.

The chain combines TRBV7-9 with TRBJ1-1; a possible D gene is TRBD1 (5 bases). The CDR3 runs 14 residues. The V gene lost 5 bases and the J gene lost 4 bases, with 14 bases spanning the gap. CDR1 is SEHNR and CDR2 is FQNEAQ in the germline V gene (reference sequence). CDR3 sequence reads: CASSQQGDPTEAFF. In DNA form, the CDR3 reads TGTGCCAGCAGCCAGCAGGGTGACCCCACTGAAGCTTTCTTT.

This chain joins TRBV4-2 and TRBJ2-1; the D is unclear. CDR3 length equals 15 residues. The germline V gene has CDR1 LGHNA and CDR2 YNFKEQ. Trimming stripped 0 bases from V and 3 bases from J, with 9 bases between. The DNA for the CDR3 is TGTGCCAGCAGCCAAGAGGCAGCGATCTACAATGAGCAGTTCTTC. This codes for CASSQEAAIYNEQFF.

J is TRBJ2-1 and V is TRBV7-8; 8 bases line up with TRBD2. J gave up 1 base and V 0 bases, and 2 bases lay outside the gene matches. This CDR3 region has 16 residues. Germline V gene sequence: CDR1 SGHVS, CDR2 FQNEAQ. In DNA, the CDR3 is TGTGCCAGCAGCTTAGCGACGGGAGGGTCCTACAATGAGCAGTTCTTC. This sequence encodes CASSLATGGSYNEQFF.

V and J are TRBV6-1 and TRBJ2-3, with D perhaps matching TRBD2 (5 bases). V gave up 6 bases and J gave up 2 bases, with 12 bases separating them. CDR1 and CDR2 from the germline V gene are MNHNS and SASEGT. The CDR3 extends over 14 amino acids. The CDR3 is CASRSRGITDTQYF. Here the CDR3 DNA reads TGTGCCAGCAGGAGTAGAGGGATCACAGATACGCAGTATTTT.

The chain uses TRBV30 and TRBJ1-2; 9 positions match TRBD1. V was pared by 3 bases and J by 9 bases, with 8 bases of the junction left unmatched. CDR1 is GTSNPN and CDR2 is SVGIG in the germline V gene (reference sequence). The CDR3 has 13 residues. CDR3: CAWRGTGRRSYTF. The CDR3 DNA is TGTGCCTGGAGAGGGACAGGGCGTCGGAGCTACACCTTC.

This clone was seen once. The rearrangement joins TRBV18 to TRBJ1-5, with 10 bases that match TRBD1. CDR1 KGHSH and CDR2 LQKENI come from the germline V gene. Trimming cost V 4 bases and J 4 bases; bases outside gene matches: 13. The CDR3 loop spans 18 amino acids. CDR3 sequence (DNA): TGTGCCAGCTCACTTCAAGAGGTTACGGGACAGGGGAATCAGCCCCAGCATTTT. Translating it yields CASSLQEVTGQGNQPQHF.

This rearrangement joins TRBV29-1 to TRBJ1-2; D is possibly TRBD1 (6 bases). The germline gives CDR1 SQVTM, CDR2 ANQGSEA. CDR3 size: 11 residues. The CDR3 DNA is TGCATTACCAGGGGTCAGGAAGGCTACACCTTC. As protein: CITRGQEGYTF.

The chain is built from TRBV7-9 and TRBJ1-2, with 12 bases matching TRBD1. CDR3 length: 16 amino acids. Unmatched junction bases numbered 4, after V lost 5 bases and J lost 0 bases. Germline V CDR1 and CDR2: SEHNR, FQNEAQ (reference sequence). The CDR3: CASSVGTGGPNYGYTF. The CDR3 DNA is TGTGCCAGCAGCGTAGGGACAGGGGGCCCTAACTATGGCTACACCTTC.

The gene calls are TRBV12-5 and TRBJ1-2; D is ambiguous. V gave up 0 bases and J gave up 5 bases, with 10 bases separating them. CDR3 length: 14 residues. CDR1 and CDR2 (germline): LGHNT, FRNRAP. The CDR3 protein is CASGLVSGLYGYTF. CDR3 bases: TGTGCTAGTGGTTTGGTTAGTGGGCTATATGGCTACACCTTC.

This chain connects TRBV5-4 to TRBJ1-4, with TRBD1 as a possible D gene (6 bases). Between the trimmed V and J ends, which lost 1 base and 7 bases, there was a span of 14 bases. Germline V CDR1 and CDR2: SGHNT, YYREEE (reference sequence). The CDR3 runs 15 residues. CDR3 DNA sequence: TGTGCCAGCAGCTTGCCGCCAGGGACACGTGAAAAACTGTTTTTT. It is translated as CASSLPPGTREKLFF.

This sequence joins TRBV28 and TRBJ2-5; 8 positions agree with TRBD1. J lost 5 bases, V lost 7 bases, and 0 bases had no gene match. Germline values: CDR1 MDHEN, CDR2 SYDVKM. The CDR3 contains 11 residues. The CDR3 loop reads CASNRGETQYF. CDR3 DNA sequence: TGTGCCAGCAACAGGGGGGAGACCCAGTACTTC.

The chain couples TRBV11-1 to TRBJ2-3, with D unresolved. Germline V lookup: CDR1 SGHAT, CDR2 FQDESV (reference sequence). Deletions cut 1 base from V and 0 bases from J, with 11 bases between. This CDR3 region has 16 residues. The CDR3 sequence is CASSLVWQSSTDTQYF. In nucleotides, the CDR3 is TGTGCCAGCAGCTTAGTTTGGCAATCTAGCACAGATACGCAGTATTTT.